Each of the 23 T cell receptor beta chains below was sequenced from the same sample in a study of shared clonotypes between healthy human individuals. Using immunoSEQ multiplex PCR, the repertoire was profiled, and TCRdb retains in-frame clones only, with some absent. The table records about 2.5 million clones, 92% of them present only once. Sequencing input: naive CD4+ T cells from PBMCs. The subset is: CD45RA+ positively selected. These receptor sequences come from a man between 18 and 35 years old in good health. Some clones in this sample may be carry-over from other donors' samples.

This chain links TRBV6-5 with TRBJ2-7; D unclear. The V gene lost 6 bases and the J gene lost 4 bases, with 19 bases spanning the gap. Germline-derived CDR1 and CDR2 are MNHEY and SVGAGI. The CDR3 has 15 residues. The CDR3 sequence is CASSRPAANEYEQYF. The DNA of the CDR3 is TGTGCCAGCAGCCGGCCTGCCGCTAACGAATACGAGCAGTACTTC.

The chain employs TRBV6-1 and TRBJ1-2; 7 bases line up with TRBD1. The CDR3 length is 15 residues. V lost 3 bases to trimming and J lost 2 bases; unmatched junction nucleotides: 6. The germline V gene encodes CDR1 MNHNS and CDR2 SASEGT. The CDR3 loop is CASSDTGDGNYGYTF. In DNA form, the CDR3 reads TGTGCCAGCAGTGATACAGGGGACGGAAACTATGGCTACACCTTC.

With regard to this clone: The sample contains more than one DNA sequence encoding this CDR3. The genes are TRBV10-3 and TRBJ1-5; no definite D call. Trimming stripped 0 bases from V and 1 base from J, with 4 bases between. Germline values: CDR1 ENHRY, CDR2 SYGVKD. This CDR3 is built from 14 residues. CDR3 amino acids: CAISESGSNQPQHF. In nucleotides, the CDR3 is TGTGCCATCAGTGAGTCGGGGAGCAATCAGCCCCAGCATTTT.

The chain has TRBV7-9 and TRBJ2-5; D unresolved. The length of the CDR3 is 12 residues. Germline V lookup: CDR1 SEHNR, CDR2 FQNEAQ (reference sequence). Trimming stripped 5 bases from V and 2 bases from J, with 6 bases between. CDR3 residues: CASSDGQETQYF. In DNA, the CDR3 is TGTGCCAGCAGCGACGGACAAGAGACCCAGTACTTC. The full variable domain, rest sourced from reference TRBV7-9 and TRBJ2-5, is DTGVSQNPRHKITKRGQNVTFRCDPISEHNRLYWYRQTLGQGPEFLTYFQNEAQLEKSRLLSDRFSAERPKGSFSTLEIQRTEQGDSAMYLCASSDGQETQYFGPGTRLLVL.

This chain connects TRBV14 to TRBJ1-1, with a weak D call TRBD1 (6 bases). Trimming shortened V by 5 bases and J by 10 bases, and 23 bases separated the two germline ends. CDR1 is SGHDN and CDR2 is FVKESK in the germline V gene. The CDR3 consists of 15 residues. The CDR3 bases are TGTGCCAGCAGCAGGGACGACAGGAGCCCTCTGACAGCTTTCTTT. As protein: CASSRDDRSPLTAFF.

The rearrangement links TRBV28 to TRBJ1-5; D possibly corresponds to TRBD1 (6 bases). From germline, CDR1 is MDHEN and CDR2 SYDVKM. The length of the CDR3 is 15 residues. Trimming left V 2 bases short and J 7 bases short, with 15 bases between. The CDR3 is CASSLRTQGGQPQHF. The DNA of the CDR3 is TGTGCCAGCAGTTTACGGACACAGGGCGGGCAGCCCCAGCATTTT. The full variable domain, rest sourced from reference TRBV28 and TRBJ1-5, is DVKVTQSSRYLVKRTGEKVFLECVQDMDHENMFWYRQDPGLGLRLIYFSYDVKMKEKGDIPEGYSVSREKKERFSLILESASTNQTSMYLCASSLRTQGGQPQHFGDGTRLSIL.

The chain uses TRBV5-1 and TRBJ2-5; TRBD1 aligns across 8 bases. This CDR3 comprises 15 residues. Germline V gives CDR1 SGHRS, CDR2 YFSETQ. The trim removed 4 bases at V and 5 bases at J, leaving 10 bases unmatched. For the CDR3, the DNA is TGCGCCAGCAGCCTCCCCCAGGGGGCGCTTGAGACCCAGTACTTC. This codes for CASSLPQGALETQYF.

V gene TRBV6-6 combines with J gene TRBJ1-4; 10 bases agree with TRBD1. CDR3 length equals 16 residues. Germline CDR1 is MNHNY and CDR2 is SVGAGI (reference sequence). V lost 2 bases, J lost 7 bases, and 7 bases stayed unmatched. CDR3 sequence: CASSYGGQGRGEKLFF. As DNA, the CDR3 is TGTGCCAGCAGTTACGGGGGACAGGGGAGGGGTGAAAAACTGTTTTTT.

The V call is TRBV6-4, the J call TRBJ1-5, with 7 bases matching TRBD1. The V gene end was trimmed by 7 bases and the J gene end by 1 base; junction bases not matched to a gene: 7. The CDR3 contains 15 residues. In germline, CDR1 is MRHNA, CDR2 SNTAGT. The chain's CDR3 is CASIPDRASNQPQHF. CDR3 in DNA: TGTGCCAGCATTCCCGACAGGGCAAGCAATCAGCCCCAGCATTTT.

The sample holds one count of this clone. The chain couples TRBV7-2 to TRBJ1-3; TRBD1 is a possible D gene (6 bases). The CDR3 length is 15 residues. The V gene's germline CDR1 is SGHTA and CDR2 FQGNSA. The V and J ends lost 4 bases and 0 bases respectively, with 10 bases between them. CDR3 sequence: CASSSGQLSGNTIYF. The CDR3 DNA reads TGTGCCAGCAGCTCAGGACAGCTCTCTGGAAACACCATATATTTT.

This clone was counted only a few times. CDR3 sequence reads: CASSESGTLEAFF. In nucleotides, the CDR3 is TGTGCCAGCAGTGAGTCCGGGACCCTCGAAGCTTTCTTT. The chain links TRBV6-1 to TRBJ1-1, with D possibly being TRBD1 (5 bases). The CDR3 has 13 amino acids. CDR1 MNHNS and CDR2 SASEGT come from the germline V gene. Trimming removed 3 bases at V and 8 bases at J, with 13 bases between.

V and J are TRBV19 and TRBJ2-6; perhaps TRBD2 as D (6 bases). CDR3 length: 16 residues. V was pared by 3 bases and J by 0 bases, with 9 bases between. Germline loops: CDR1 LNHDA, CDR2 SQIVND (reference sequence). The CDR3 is CASSISGSSGANVLTF. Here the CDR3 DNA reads TGTGCCAGTAGTATTAGCGGTAGCTCTGGGGCCAACGTCCTGACTTTC.

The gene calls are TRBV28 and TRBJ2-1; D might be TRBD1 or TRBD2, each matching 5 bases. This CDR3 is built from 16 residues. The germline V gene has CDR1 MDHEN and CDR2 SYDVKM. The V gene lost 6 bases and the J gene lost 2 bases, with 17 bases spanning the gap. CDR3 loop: CASSRTGGGAYNEQFF. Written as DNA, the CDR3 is TGTGCCAGCAGCCGGACTGGGGGTGGAGCCTACAATGAGCAGTTCTTC.

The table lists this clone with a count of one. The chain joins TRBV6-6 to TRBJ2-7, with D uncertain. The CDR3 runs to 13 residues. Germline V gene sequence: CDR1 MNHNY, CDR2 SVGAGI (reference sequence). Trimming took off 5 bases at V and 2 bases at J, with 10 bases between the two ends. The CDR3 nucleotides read TGTGCCAGCAGTGGGCAGAGAGCCTACGAGCAGTACTTC. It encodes CASSGQRAYEQYF.

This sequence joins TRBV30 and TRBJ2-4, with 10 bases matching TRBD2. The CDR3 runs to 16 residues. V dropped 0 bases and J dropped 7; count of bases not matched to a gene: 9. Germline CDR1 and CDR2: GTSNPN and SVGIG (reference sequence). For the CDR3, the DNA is TGTGCCTGGAGTGTACGATGGCTAGCGGGAGCGAACATTCAGTACTTC. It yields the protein CAWSVRWLAGANIQYF.

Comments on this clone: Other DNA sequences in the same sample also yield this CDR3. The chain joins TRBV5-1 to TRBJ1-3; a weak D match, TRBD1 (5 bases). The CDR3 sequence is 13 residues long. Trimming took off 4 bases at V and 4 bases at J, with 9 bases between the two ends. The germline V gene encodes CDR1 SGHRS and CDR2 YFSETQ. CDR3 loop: CASSPDIGNTIYF. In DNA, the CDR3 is TGCGCCAGCAGCCCGGACATAGGAAACACCATATATTTT.

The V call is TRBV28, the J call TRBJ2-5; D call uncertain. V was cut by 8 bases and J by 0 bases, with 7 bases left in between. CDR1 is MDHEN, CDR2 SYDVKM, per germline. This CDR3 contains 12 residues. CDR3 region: CASGQYQETQYF. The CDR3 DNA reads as TGTGCCAGCGGGCAGTACCAAGAGACCCAGTACTTC.

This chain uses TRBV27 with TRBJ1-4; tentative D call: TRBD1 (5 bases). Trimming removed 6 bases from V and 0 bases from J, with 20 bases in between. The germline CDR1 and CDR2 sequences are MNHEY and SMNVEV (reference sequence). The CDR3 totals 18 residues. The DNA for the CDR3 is TGTGCCAGCAGCAAAGGTGGGGGGACCCTACCAACTAATGAAAAACTGTTTTTT. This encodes CASSKGGGTLPTNEKLFF.

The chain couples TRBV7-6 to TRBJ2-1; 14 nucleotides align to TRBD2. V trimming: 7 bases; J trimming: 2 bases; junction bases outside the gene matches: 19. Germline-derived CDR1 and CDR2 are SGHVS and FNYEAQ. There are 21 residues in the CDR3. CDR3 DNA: TGTGCCAGCATCACCCGACCTGGACTAGCGGGAGGTAAAAAAACCTACAATGAGCAGTTCTTC. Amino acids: CASITRPGLAGGKKTYNEQFF.

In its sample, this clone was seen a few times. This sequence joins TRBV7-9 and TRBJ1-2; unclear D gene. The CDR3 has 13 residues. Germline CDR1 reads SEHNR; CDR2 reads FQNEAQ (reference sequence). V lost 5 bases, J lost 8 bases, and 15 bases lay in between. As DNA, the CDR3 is TGTGCCAGCAGCACCGAATACTCGGGAGGCTACACCTTC. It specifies CASSTEYSGGYTF.

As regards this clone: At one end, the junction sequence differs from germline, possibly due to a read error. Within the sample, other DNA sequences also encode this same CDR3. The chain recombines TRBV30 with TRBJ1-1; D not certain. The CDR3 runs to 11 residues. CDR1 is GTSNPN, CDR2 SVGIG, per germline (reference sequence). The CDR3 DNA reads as TGTGCCTGGAGTCTGAACACTGAAGCCTTCTTT. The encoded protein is CAWSLNTEAFF.

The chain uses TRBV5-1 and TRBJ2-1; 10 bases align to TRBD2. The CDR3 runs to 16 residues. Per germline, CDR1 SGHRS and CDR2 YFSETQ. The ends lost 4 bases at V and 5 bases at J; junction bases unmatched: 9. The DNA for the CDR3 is TGCGCCAGCAGCCTAACCCTAGCGGGAGCAAACAATGAGCAGTTCTTC. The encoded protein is CASSLTLAGANNEQFF.

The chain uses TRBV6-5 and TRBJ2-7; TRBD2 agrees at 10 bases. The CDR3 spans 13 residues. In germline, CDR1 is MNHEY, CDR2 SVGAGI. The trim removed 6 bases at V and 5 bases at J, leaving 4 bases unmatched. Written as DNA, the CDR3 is TGTGCCAGCAGCCGCGGGACTAGCGACGAGCAGTACTTC. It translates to CASSRGTSDEQYF.